The T cell receptor beta chain under discussion was sequenced for a study of blood T cell repertoires in COVID-19. Study-level background: Some COVID-19 samples were acute and others convalescent; all came from the United States, Italy and Spain. PBMCs, B-cell-depleted T cells, or T cells provided the cDNA or gDNA that made up the material.

This CDR3 has 12 residues. V shed 2 bases and J shed 5 bases, with 4 bases lying between them. The germline gives CDR1 ENHRY, CDR2 SYGVKD. Per the original data handling: The assay estimated nucleated cells by amplifying reference gene primers. Produced via immunoSEQ multiplex PCR; TCRdb's table is partial and in-frame only. That table gives V, J and clone size, and the DNA gave D and trimming. The sample has about 240,000 clones, about 86% seen once. Material: peripheral blood. The source of this sequence is a man in his sixties with acute or convalescent COVID-19. The chain employs TRBV10-3 and TRBJ2-1; D unresolved. DNA of the CDR3: TGTGCCATCAGTGAGCGCGACAATGAGCAGTTCTTC. This codes for CAISERDNEQFF.